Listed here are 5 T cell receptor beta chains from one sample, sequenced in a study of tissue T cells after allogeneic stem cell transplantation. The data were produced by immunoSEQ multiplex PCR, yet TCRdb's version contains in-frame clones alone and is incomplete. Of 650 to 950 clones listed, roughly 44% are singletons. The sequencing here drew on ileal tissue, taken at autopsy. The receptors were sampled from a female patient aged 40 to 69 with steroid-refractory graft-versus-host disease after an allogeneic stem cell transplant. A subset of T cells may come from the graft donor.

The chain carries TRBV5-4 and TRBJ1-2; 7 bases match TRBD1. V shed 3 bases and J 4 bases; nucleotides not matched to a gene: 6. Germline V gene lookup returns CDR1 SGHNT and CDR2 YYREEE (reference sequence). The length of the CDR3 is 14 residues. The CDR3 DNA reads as TGTGCCAGCAGCTGGGACAGCCTTGGCTATGGCTACACCTTC. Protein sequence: CASSWDSLGYGYTF. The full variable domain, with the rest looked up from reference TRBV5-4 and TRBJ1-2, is ETGVTQSPTHLIKTRGQQVTLRCSSQSGHNTVSWYQQALGQGPQFIFQYYREEENGRGNFPPRFSGLQFPNYSSELNVNALELDDSALYLCASSWDSLGYGYTFGSGTRLTVV.

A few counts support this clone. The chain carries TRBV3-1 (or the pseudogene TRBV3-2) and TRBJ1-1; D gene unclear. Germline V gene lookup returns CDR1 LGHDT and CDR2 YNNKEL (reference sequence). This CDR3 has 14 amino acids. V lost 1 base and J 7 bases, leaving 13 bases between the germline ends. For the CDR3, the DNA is TGTGCCAGCAGCCAAGGGGCGCACTGGAGTGAAGCTTTCTTT. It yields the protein CASSQGAHWSEAFF.

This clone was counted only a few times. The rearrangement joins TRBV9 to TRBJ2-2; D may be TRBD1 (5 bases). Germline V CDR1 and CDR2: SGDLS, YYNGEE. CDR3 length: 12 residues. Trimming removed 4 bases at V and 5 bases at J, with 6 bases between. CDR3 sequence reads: CASSKGTGELFF. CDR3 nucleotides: TGTGCCAGCAGCAAGGGGACCGGGGAGCTGTTTTTT.

CDR3 region: CASSFWTETGELFF. For the CDR3, the DNA is TGTGCCAGCAGCTTTTGGACTGAAACCGGGGAGCTGTTTTTT. The rearrangement joins TRBV5-5 to TRBJ2-2; the D gene is possibly TRBD2 (5 bases). V lost 2 bases, J lost 5 bases, and 10 bases lay in between. Germline V gene data show CDR1 as SGHKS and CDR2 as YYEKEE (reference sequence). CDR3 length: 14 amino acids.

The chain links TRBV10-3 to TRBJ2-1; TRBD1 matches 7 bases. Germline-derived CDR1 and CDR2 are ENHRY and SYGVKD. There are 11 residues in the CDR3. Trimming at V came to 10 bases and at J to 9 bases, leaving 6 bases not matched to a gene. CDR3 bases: TGTGCCACCACTTGGACAGGTGAGCAGTTCTTC. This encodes CATTWTGEQFF.